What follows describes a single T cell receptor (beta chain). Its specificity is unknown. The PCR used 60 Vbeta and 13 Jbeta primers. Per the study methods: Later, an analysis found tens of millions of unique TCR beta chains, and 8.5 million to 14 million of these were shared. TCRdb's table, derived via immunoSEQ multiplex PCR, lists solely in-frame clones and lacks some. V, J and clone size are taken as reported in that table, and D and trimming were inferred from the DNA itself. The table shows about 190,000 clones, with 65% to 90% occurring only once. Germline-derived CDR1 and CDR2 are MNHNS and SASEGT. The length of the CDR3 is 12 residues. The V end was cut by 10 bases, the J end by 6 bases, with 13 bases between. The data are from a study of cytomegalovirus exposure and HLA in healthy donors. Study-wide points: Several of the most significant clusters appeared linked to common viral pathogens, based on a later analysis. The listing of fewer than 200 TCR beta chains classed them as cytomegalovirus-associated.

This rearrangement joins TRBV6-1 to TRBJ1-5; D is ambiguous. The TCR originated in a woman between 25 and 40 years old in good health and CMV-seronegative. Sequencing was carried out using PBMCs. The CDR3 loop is CAITDLAQPQHF. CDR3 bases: TGTGCCATCACGGACTTGGCTCAGCCCCAGCATTTT.